The 31 T cell receptor beta chains below were found in one sample sequenced in a study of T cells in women clearing cervical HPV infection. Data came from immunoSEQ multiplex PCR; TCRdb stores just in-frame clones and leaves some out. The listing records more than 30,000 clones. Sequences were obtained from blood buffy coat. The receptors originated from a woman between 18 and 69 years old with a cervical HPV16 infection that either progressed to CIN3+ or cleared (not recorded which).

Of note for this clone: The read gets to within 3 residues of the CDR3 end, and the germline J gene fills in the rest. This chain links TRBV20-1 with TRBJ2-7, with D tentatively TRBD2 (6 bases). The CDR3 covers 13 residues. V was pared by 5 bases and J by 0 bases, with 11 bases between. Germline V gene lookup returns CDR1 DFQATT and CDR2 SNEGSKA (reference sequence). CDR3 region: CSAHAGGSYEQYF. The CDR3 DNA, read in part, is TGCAGTGCTCATGCCGGGGGCTCCTACGAG.

With regard to this clone: From the germline J gene comes the end of the CDR3, since the read stops 3 residues before it. The chain joins TRBV20-1 to TRBJ2-3; 9 nucleotides agree with TRBD2. The ends lost 6 bases at V and 3 bases at J; junction bases unmatched: 10. There are 15 residues in the CDR3. Germline V CDR1 and CDR2: DFQATT, SNEGSKA (reference sequence). This CDR3 is CSALRGTSRTDTQYF. The CDR3 bases that were read are TGCAGTGCCCTCCGCGGGACTAGCCGGACAGATACG.

Comments on this clone: Read data end 3 residues before the CDR3 end; the end is taken from the germline J gene. The chain is built from TRBV12-3 or TRBV12-4 and TRBJ2-5; TRBD2 matches at 9 bases. Unmatched junction bases numbered 6, after V lost 5 bases and J lost 2 bases. This CDR3 has 15 amino acids. Incomplete CDR3 DNA: TGTGCCAGCAGTCACTTGCGGGGGGGGCAAGAGACC. Protein product: CASSHLRGGQET. The whole CDR3 sequence reads CASSHLRGGQETQYF.

Comment on this clone: Read data end 3 residues before the CDR3 end; the end is taken from the germline J gene. The chain links TRBV2 to TRBJ2-5, with a possible D match to TRBD1 (9 bases). Germline assignment: CDR1 SNHLY and CDR2 FYNNEI. The CDR3 contains 15 residues. V was shortened by 6 bases and J by 5 bases, with 19 bases between the two germline ends. The DNA read from the CDR3 is TGTGCCAGCAGGCCGGGACAGGGACTAGGGGAGACC. Amino acids: CASRPGQGLGET. From start to end, the CDR3 is CASRPGQGLGETQYF.

To note about this clone: The read is 3 residues too short to cover the CDR3 end, so that end is filled in from the germline J gene. The V call is TRBV4-2, the J call TRBJ2-3; 11 bases are shared with TRBD2. V shed 4 bases and J 0 bases; nucleotides not matched to a gene: 6. The CDR3 is 17 residues long. CDR1 is LGHNA and CDR2 is YNFKEQ in the germline V gene. The sequenced part of the CDR3 DNA is TGTGCCAGCAGCCTTAAAACTAGCGGGGGAAGCACAGATACG. Translation: CASSLKTSGGSTDT. The entire CDR3 reads CASSLKTSGGSTDTQYF.

To note about this clone: The read terminates 3 residues ahead of where the CDR3 ends, so the germline J gene completes it. This sequence joins TRBV2 and TRBJ2-1; 10 bases fit TRBD2. Trimming removed 8 bases from V and 4 bases from J; junction bases left unmatched: 8. The length of the CDR3 is 15 residues. In germline, CDR1 is SNHLY, CDR2 FYNNEI. This CDR3 is CASVSGRAGYNEQFF. Incomplete CDR3 DNA: TGTGCCAGCGTCAGCGGGAGGGCCGGGTACAATGAG. Variable domain in full (rest from reference TRBV2 and TRBJ2-1): EPEVTQTPSHQVTQMGQEVILRCVPISNHLYFYWYRQILGQKVEFLVSFYNNEISEKSEIFDDQFSVERPDGSNFTLKIRSTKLEDSAMYFCASVSGRAGYNEQFFGPGTRLTVL.

The CDR3 is CASAAQLDEQYF. Partial CDR3 DNA: TGTGCCAGCGCAGCACAGCTAGACGAG. This rearrangement joins TRBV18 to TRBJ2-7, with no clear D. The read stops 3 residues short of the end of the CDR3; the missing end is completed from the germline J gene. The V end lost 8 bases, the J end lost 5 bases, and 13 bases lay between the germline ends. The CDR3 loop spans 12 amino acids. CDR1 is KGHSH, CDR2 LQKENI, per germline.

CDR3 DNA (partial): TGTGCCAGCTCACCCATAGGGGGACAGGGGTTCGAG. Amino acid sequence: CASSPIGGQGFE. The entire CDR3 protein reads CASSPIGGQGFEQYF. V usage is TRBV18 and J usage is TRBJ2-7; TRBD1 matches 10 bases. The CDR3 is cut off 3 residues early in the read; its end comes from the germline J gene. There are 15 residues in the CDR3. From germline, CDR1 is KGHSH and CDR2 LQKENI. V lost 3 bases to trimming and J lost 6 bases; unmatched junction nucleotides: 8.

On this clone itself: The read is 3 residues too short to cover the CDR3 end, so that end is filled in from the germline J gene. V is TRBV7-2 and J is TRBJ2-7, with TRBD2 identical over 8 bases. This CDR3 is 14 amino acids long. The germline V gene has CDR1 SGHTA and CDR2 FQGNSA. With 4 bases clipped from V and 4 bases from J, the junction kept 6 bases outside the gene matches. The chain's CDR3 is CASSSGGILYEQYF. The sequenced part of the CDR3 DNA is TGTGCCAGCAGCTCGGGGGGGATCCTTTACGAG.

Notes on this clone: The CDR3 extends 3 residues past the end of the read, so its final part is completed from the germline J gene. This chain links TRBV6-2 or TRBV6-3 with TRBJ2-5, with TRBD2 matching 10 bases. V lost 2 bases, J lost 0 bases, and 0 bases stayed unmatched. This CDR3 has 15 residues. The V gene's germline CDR1 is MNHEY and CDR2 SVGEGT. The CDR3 sequence: CASSYLAGDQETQYF. The sequenced CDR3 bases are TGTGCCAGCAGTTACCTAGCGGGGGACCAAGAGACC.

The chain's CDR3 is CSASPDRGLANEQFF. CDR3 bases read: TGCAGTGCTAGCCCGGACAGGGGGCTAGCCAATGAG. The chain links TRBV20-1 to TRBJ2-1; the match to TRBD1 covers 11 bases. The missing CDR3 end, 3 residues past where the read stops, is filled in from the germline J gene. CDR1 and CDR2 from the germline V gene are DFQATT and SNEGSKA (reference sequence). The junction had 7 bases not matched to a gene; V was cut back by 3 bases and J by 6 bases. The CDR3 spans 15 residues.

Points on this clone: The read stops 3 residues short of the end of the CDR3; the missing end is completed from the germline J gene. This chain uses TRBV7-8 with TRBJ1-4; no clear D gene. CDR3 length equals 14 residues. Trimming removed 5 bases from V and 7 bases from J, with 14 bases in between. The V gene's germline CDR1 is SGHVS and CDR2 FQNEAQ. The CDR3 loop reads CASSPSTGGEKLFF. The covered CDR3 bases are TGTGCCAGCAGCCCCTCGACCGGCGGTGAAAAA.

Concerning this clone: The read ends 3 residues before the CDR3 terminus; that terminus is restored from the germline J gene. The same CDR3 can be traced to other DNA sequences in this sample. The gene calls are TRBV18 and TRBJ1-4; D is perhaps TRBD1 (6 bases). V was cut by 6 bases and J by 2 bases, with 10 bases left in between. This CDR3 has 14 amino acids. Germline V gives CDR1 KGHSH, CDR2 LQKENI. The CDR3 sequence: CASSLGATNEKLFF. The DNA read from the CDR3 is TGTGCCAGCTCTTTGGGGGCTACTAATGAAAAA. Full variable domain (remainder filled in from reference TRBV18 and TRBJ1-4): NAGVMQNPRHLVRRRGQEARLRCSPMKGHSHVYWYRQLPEEGLKFMVYLQKENIIDESGMPKERFSAEFPKEGPSILRIQQVVRGDSAAYFCASSLGATNEKLFFGSGTQLSVL.

Comment on this clone: The CDR3 goes on 3 residues after the read ends, and that part is filled in from the germline J gene. The J gene is TRBJ2-4, the V gene TRBV18; 7 bases fit TRBD1. In germline, CDR1 is KGHSH, CDR2 LQKENI. The CDR3 is made up of 16 amino acids. Germline trimming cut 4 bases from V and 5 bases from J; bases unmatched to any gene: 11. CDR3 protein: CASSRGGDSRENIQYF. The part of the CDR3 DNA that was read is TGTGCCAGCTCACGTGGTGGGGACAGTCGGGAAAACATT.

As to this clone: Read coverage stops 3 residues before the CDR3 terminus; the germline J gene supplies the remainder. The rearrangement uses TRBV20-1 and TRBJ2-6; tentatively, D is TRBD1 (6 bases). Germline CDR1 DFQATT, CDR2 SNEGSKA (reference sequence). Trimming removed 5 bases from V and 0 bases from J, with 23 bases in between. This CDR3 has 19 residues. CDR3 amino acids: CSALDPHKRGTSGANVLTF. The CDR3 DNA, read in part, is TGCAGTGCTCTCGACCCCCACAAAAGGGGGACCTCTGGGGCCAACGTC.

Worth noting for this clone: The read is 3 residues too short to cover the CDR3 end, so that end is filled in from the germline J gene. The rearrangement links TRBV16 to TRBJ1-6; 9 bases are a match to TRBD1. After removal of 7 bases from V and 10 bases from J, the junction contained 5 bases not matched to a gene. This CDR3 has 13 residues. CDR1 is KGHSY, CDR2 FQNENV, per germline. CDR3 in amino acids: CASTRQGGSPLHF. CDR3 bases read: TGTGCCAGCACCCGACAGGGGGGGTCACCC.

Note on this clone: Read data end 3 residues before the CDR3 end; the end is taken from the germline J gene. This chain uses TRBV12-5 with TRBJ1-2; TRBD1 aligns across 7 bases. CDR3 size: 16 residues. Germline V lookup: CDR1 LGHNT, CDR2 FRNRAP. Germline trimming cut 0 bases from V and 0 bases from J; bases unmatched to any gene: 4. Partial CDR3 DNA: TGTGCTAGTGGTTTGGTTGGACAGGAGCCTAACTATGGC. Translated: CASGLVGQEPNYG. The whole CDR3 is CASGLVGQEPNYGYTF.

Concerning this clone: The CDR3 end is not reached by the read, which stops 3 residues before it; the germline J gene fills it in. The chain combines TRBV6-2 or TRBV6-3 with TRBJ2-2, with D perhaps matching TRBD1 (5 bases). V was shortened by 8 bases and J by 7 bases, with 8 bases between the two germline ends. Per germline, CDR1 MNHEY and CDR2 SVGEGT. This CDR3 comprises 11 residues. The CDR3 here is CASARGGELFF. The part of the CDR3 DNA that was read is TGTGCCAGCGCAAGGGGCGGGGAG.

About this clone itself: Read data end 3 residues before the CDR3 end; the end is taken from the germline J gene. Other nucleotide sequences from this sample produce the same CDR3. The chain carries TRBV14 and TRBJ1-6; D ambiguous. V was clipped by 1 base and J by 8 bases, with 3 bases between them. Germline loops: CDR1 SGHDN, CDR2 FVKESK. The CDR3 has 12 amino acids. The CDR3 loop reads CASSQGDSPLHF. The part of the CDR3 DNA that was read is TGTGCCAGCAGCCAAGGCGATTCACCC.

Remarks on this clone: The read ends 3 residues before the CDR3 terminus; that terminus is restored from the germline J gene. This sequence joins TRBV6-1 and TRBJ2-3; 10 bases align to TRBD2. CDR1 is MNHNS and CDR2 is SASEGT in the germline V gene. The CDR3 is made up of 14 amino acids. The ends lost 2 bases at V and 4 bases at J; junction bases unmatched: 0. CDR3 residues: CASSELAGADTQYF. The CDR3 DNA, read in part, is TGTGCCAGCAGTGAACTAGCGGGAGCAGATACG.

Concerning this clone: The read comes to an end 3 residues before the CDR3 does, leaving the germline J gene to fill in the end. The rearrangement joins TRBV5-1 to TRBJ2-2, with a tentative D call TRBD1 (5 bases). The V gene's germline CDR1 is SGHRS and CDR2 YFSETQ. Trimming shortened V by 3 bases and J by 3 bases, and 9 bases separated the two germline ends. The CDR3 spans 14 residues. The covered CDR3 bases are TGCGCCAGCAGCTACGACAGACACACCGGGGAG. Translating it yields CASSYDRHTGE. The CDR3, in full, reads CASSYDRHTGELFF.

About this clone: The CDR3 end is not reached by the read, which stops 3 residues before it; the germline J gene fills it in. The chain couples TRBV7-9 to TRBJ2-1; tentatively, D is TRBD2 (5 bases). Germline loops: CDR1 SEHNR, CDR2 FQNEAQ (reference sequence). The CDR3 consists of 15 residues. The V end lost 0 bases, the J end lost 9 bases, and 15 bases lay between the germline ends. The part of the CDR3 DNA that was read is TGTGCCAGCAGCTTAGCTGAGGGATTAAGCGGTGAG. Its translation is CASSLAEGLSGE. The entire CDR3 protein reads CASSLAEGLSGEQFF.

Notes on this clone: With the read ending 3 residues before the CDR3 end, the germline J gene is used to fill in that end. The chain uses TRBV12-5 and TRBJ1-1, with D perhaps TRBD1 (6 bases). The CDR3 loop spans 16 amino acids. V lost 0 bases to trimming and J lost 6 bases, with 17 bases between them. CDR1 is LGHNT, CDR2 FRNRAP, per germline. CDR3 sequence reads: CASGLVLGQIPPEAFF. The CDR3 DNA, read in part, is TGTGCTAGTGGTTTGGTACTTGGACAGATACCTCCTGAA. The entire variable domain, with the rest obtained from reference TRBV12-5 and TRBJ1-1, is as follows: DARVTQTPRHKVTEMGQEVTMRCQPILGHNTVFWYRQTMMQGLELLAYFRNRAPLDDSGMPKDRFSAEMPDATLATLKIQPSEPRDSAVYFCASGLVLGQIPPEAFFGQGTRLTVV.

A remark on this clone: The read terminates 3 residues ahead of where the CDR3 ends, so the germline J gene completes it. The gene calls are TRBV5-1 and TRBJ2-7; D is unresolved. Trimming cost V 1 base and J 0 bases, with 8 bases left between them. The CDR3 is 14 amino acids. Germline V gene sequence: CDR1 SGHRS, CDR2 YFSETQ. The CDR3 here is CASSLQASSYEQYF. CDR3 DNA, as far as it was read: TGCGCCAGCAGCTTGCAGGCATCCTCCTACGAG.

Points on this clone: The read comes to an end 3 residues before the CDR3 does, leaving the germline J gene to fill in the end. This chain uses TRBV5-1 with TRBJ1-2, with D unresolved. Germline assignment: CDR1 SGHRS and CDR2 YFSETQ. The CDR3 runs to 14 residues. The covered CDR3 bases are TGCGCCAGCCGGCAAGCTACCTTTTTAGGGGGC. Its protein product is CASRQATFLGG. Given in full, the CDR3 is CASRQATFLGGYTF.

Comment on this clone: The CDR3 extends 3 residues past the end of the read, so its final part is completed from the germline J gene. V usage is TRBV7-2 and J usage is TRBJ2-5; possibly TRBD2 for D (7 bases). The length of the CDR3 is 15 residues. The V gene lost 5 bases and the J gene lost 5 bases, with 18 bases spanning the gap. The V gene's germline CDR1 is SGHTA and CDR2 FQGNSA. The CDR3 DNA, read in part, is TGTGCCAGCAGCCCGAGGGGGGGCACTCCGGAGACC. Translated, it gives CASSPRGGTPET. The entire CDR3 is CASSPRGGTPETQYF.

In regard to this clone: The read ends 3 residues before the CDR3 terminus; that terminus is restored from the germline J gene. The rearrangement links TRBV5-1 to TRBJ1-2; 8 bases map to TRBD1. Germline V gives CDR1 SGHRS, CDR2 YFSETQ. With V trimmed by 3 bases and J by 3 bases, 16 bases remained unmatched. This CDR3 is built from 18 residues. This CDR3 is CASSSGVGQETSYYGYTF. The part of the CDR3 DNA that was read is TGCGCCAGCAGCTCGGGGGTGGGACAGGAGACTTCTTACTATGGC. The complete variable domain, with remaining parts taken from reference TRBV5-1 and TRBJ1-2, reads KAGVTQTPRYLIKTRGQQVTLSCSPISGHRSVSWYQQTPGQGLQFLFEYFSETQRNKGNFPGRFSGRQFSNSRSEMNVSTLELGDSALYLCASSSGVGQETSYYGYTFGSGTRLTVV.

About this clone: Read coverage stops 3 residues before the CDR3 terminus; the germline J gene supplies the remainder. The J gene is TRBJ2-2, the V gene TRBV6-2 or TRBV6-3; D not certain. This CDR3 region has 15 residues. Between the trimmed V and J ends, which lost 3 bases and 5 bases, there was a span of 13 bases. The germline V gene has CDR1 MNHEY and CDR2 SVGEGT. The CDR3 bases that were read are TGTGCCAGCAGTTATAGGTCCTTCGGGACCGGGGAG. Translation: CASSYRSFGTGE. The full CDR3 protein is CASSYRSFGTGELFF.

A note on this clone: With the read ending 3 residues before the CDR3 end, the germline J gene is used to fill in that end. The V and J genes are TRBV2 and TRBJ2-5, with TRBD1 matching over 7 bases. After removal of 8 bases from V and 3 bases from J, the junction contained 15 bases not matched to a gene. Germline V lookup: CDR1 SNHLY, CDR2 FYNNEI. The CDR3 loop spans 16 amino acids. The covered CDR3 bases are TGTGCCAGCGGGGGCTGGACAGGAAAAATTGAAGAGACC. Protein product: CASGGWTGKIEET. The full CDR3 reads CASGGWTGKIEETQYF. Together with reference TRBV2 and TRBJ2-5, the CDR3 gives the full variable domain: EPEVTQTPSHQVTQMGQEVILRCVPISNHLYFYWYRQILGQKVEFLVSFYNNEISEKSEIFDDQFSVERPDGSNFTLKIRSTKLEDSAMYFCASGGWTGKIEETQYFGPGTRLLVL.

Note on this clone: The read is 3 residues too short to cover the CDR3 end, so that end is filled in from the germline J gene. This rearrangement joins TRBV5-1 to TRBJ2-1, with TRBD2 matching 8 bases. V was clipped by 9 bases and J by 5 bases; unmatched bases: 10. The CDR3 loop spans 14 amino acids. CDR1 SGHRS and CDR2 YFSETQ come from the germline V gene. CDR3 DNA, as far as it was read: TGCGCCACCGGGGAGCGGGAGTCCCACAATGAG. It codes for CATGERESHNE. The CDR3 in its entirety is CATGERESHNEQFF.

With respect to this clone: The read ends 3 residues early relative to the CDR3; the germline J gene fills the gap. The chain links TRBV20-1 to TRBJ2-1; possibly TRBD1 or TRBD2 for D (7 bases each). Germline assignment: CDR1 DFQATT and CDR2 SNEGSKA (reference sequence). This CDR3 comprises 15 residues. Trimming took off 2 bases at V and 9 bases at J, with 20 bases between the two ends. The sequenced part of the CDR3 DNA is TGCAGTGCTAGAAACGAATGGGAGGGGGCTCGTGAG. As protein: CSARNEWEGARE. The entire CDR3 reads CSARNEWEGAREQFF.